This TCR beta chain stems from a study of blood T cells in healthy people across ages. Study observations and caveats: Naive T cell percentage and TCR beta diversity correlated strongly. Aged donors had fewer naive CD4+ cells and lower diversity than long-lived donors. Diversity figures based on one million T cells were deemed too low.

In regard to this clonotype: The antigen remains undetermined.

A second PCR of roughly 6 to 12 cycles used a sample-barcoded 5' primer and a J-beta primer mix. TCRdb re-analysed the 5' RACE reads in MiXCR, keeping a single row per CDR3 protein. The repertoire holds some 1.8 million distinct CDR3 sequences, 39% seen once, with roughly 23% in the top ten. Per the germline V gene, CDR1 is MDHEN and CDR2 is SYDVKM. V lost 5 bases to trimming and J lost 0 bases, with 8 bases between them. There are 14 residues in the CDR3. The sequence was collected from a human donor in good health. The chain recombines TRBV28 with TRBJ1-5; D is uncertain. Source material: blood. The CDR3 spells CASSDPYSNQPQHF. Written as DNA, the CDR3 is TGTGCCAGCAGTGACCCTTATAGCAATCAGCCCCAGCATTTT.